The present entry profiles one TCR beta chain with its context. Its antigen is not known. CDR3 size: 17 residues. Per the germline V gene, CDR1 is SGDLS and CDR2 is YYNGEE. J lost 2 bases, V lost 0 bases, and 9 bases had no gene match. These data originate in a study of cytomegalovirus exposure and HLA in healthy donors. General study results and limits: In the 120 validation repertoires, just under 95% of cluster scores exceeded 0, per a later analysis. Reportedly, diagnosis of cytomegalovirus status by the classifier showed high specificity and sensitivity.

Repertoires were generated with immunoSEQ multiplex PCR, while TCRdb's copy carries only in-frame clones and drops some. The repertoire holds roughly 120,000 clones, with 94% as singletons. This TCR derives from a woman aged 18 to 35 in good health and CMV-seronegative. The V gene is TRBV9, the J gene TRBJ2-5, with 8 nucleotides matching TRBD1. The sequenced sample consisted of PBMCs. CDR3 nucleotide sequence: TGTGCCAGCAGCGTAGCACAGGGGGTCAATAGACAAGAGACCCAGTACTTC. Its translation: CASSVAQGVNRQETQYF.